The 4 T cell receptor beta chains reported below all come from one sample, sequenced in a study of shared clonotypes between healthy human individuals (dated by TCRdb to 2020 to 2021). The receptor library was made with the immunoSEQ multiplex PCR assay. This immuneACCESS table, as held by TCRdb, lists in-frame sequences with V and J called but not all clones. Of the missing ones, under half trace to an unresolved V gene in checked studies; the others have no known cause. This sample lists around 940,000 clones; about 80% were detected once. The top ten constitute approximately 1.5% of the sample. Source material: memory CD4+ T cells sorted from blood. What this sample's cell subset or site label stands for: CD45RA-negative fraction. These TCRs come from a man between 18 and 35 years old in good health.

The table lists this clone with a few counts. This chain connects TRBV5-1 to TRBJ2-3, with TRBD2 as a possible D gene (7 bases). The CDR3 length is 16 residues. Germline V lookup: CDR1 SGHRS, CDR2 YFSETQ. V was clipped by 7 bases and J by 0 bases, with 18 bases between them. DNA for the CDR3: TGCGCCAGCTTCCCGAGGGGGGGCCCTAGCACAGATACGCAGTATTTT. It encodes CASFPRGGPSTDTQYF.

The rearrangement joins TRBV11-3 to TRBJ1-1; TRBD1 is a possible D gene (6 bases). This CDR3 has 15 amino acids. Trimming removed 5 bases at V and 5 bases at J, with 18 bases between. Germline CDR1 is SGHNT and CDR2 is YENEEA. Here the CDR3 DNA reads TGTGCCAGCAGCCCGGGAGGGGGGGGTCGAACTGAAGCTTTCTTT. It specifies CASSPGGGGRTEAFF.

J is TRBJ2-1 and V is TRBV2; D is ambiguous. Germline CDR1 and CDR2: SNHLY and FYNNEI. CDR3 size: 16 residues. V gave up 6 bases and J gave up 0 bases, with 15 bases separating them. The CDR3 loop reads CASSVTPPSSYNEQFF. As DNA, the CDR3 is TGTGCCAGCAGCGTGACACCCCCGAGCTCCTACAATGAGCAGTTCTTC.

This sequence joins TRBV7-2 and TRBJ2-5; D possibly uses TRBD1 or TRBD2 (5 bases each). This CDR3 region has 16 residues. The V end was cut by 4 bases, the J end by 1 base, with 16 bases between. CDR1 is SGHTA, CDR2 FQGNSA, per germline. This chain's CDR3 is CASSSGIGGFQETQYF. The CDR3 nucleotides are TGTGCCAGCAGCTCGGGGATTGGGGGATTCCAAGAGACCCAGTACTTC.